The T cell receptor (beta chain) under discussion was sequenced for a study of OX40 agonist ivuxolimab in advanced cancers. Per the germline V gene, CDR1 is SGHDN and CDR2 is FVKESK. Unmatched junction bases numbered 3, after V lost 3 bases and J lost 4 bases. This CDR3 spans 15 amino acids. Method: immunoSEQ multiplex PCR; TCRdb's copy keeps in-frame clones and lacks some. This repertoire shows tens of thousands of clones, roughly 82% found once; its top ten account for about 35%. In the case of this clone: Antigen: not known.

Points from the study as a whole: Expanded peripheral T-cell antigen specificity went undetermined.

Here the sequenced sample was CD4+ or CD8+ T cells sorted from blood, taken in a trial of the OX40 agonist ivuxolimab. The chain uses TRBV14 and TRBJ2-7; 13 bases match TRBD2. This TCR was recovered from an adult with an advanced solid tumor such as melanoma, head and neck, liver or kidney cancer. The CDR3, as DNA: TGTGCCAGCAGCCAGGGGACTAGCGGGAATTACGAGCAGTACTTC. This translates into CASSQGTSGNYEQYF.